Below are 9 T cell receptor beta chains sequenced from a single sample in a study of shared clonotypes between healthy human individuals. CD8 cells classed as naive were CD45RO-negative and positively selected for CCR7, excluding terminally differentiated effector memory CD45RA+ cells. TCRdb keeps only in-frame clones here, not all; method: immunoSEQ multiplex PCR. The repertoire holds about 2 million clones, with just under 95% as singletons. Sequenced material: naive CD8+ T cells sorted from blood. The receptors stem from a man aged 18 to 29 in good health.

This chain connects TRBV28 to TRBJ1-2; 9 nucleotides match TRBD1. The germline CDR1 and CDR2 sequences are MDHEN and SYDVKM. The CDR3 runs 14 residues. V dropped 6 bases and J dropped 4; count of bases not matched to a gene: 6. DNA for the CDR3: TGTGCCAGCAGAGAACAGGGGGCAGTCTATGGCTACACCTTC. It codes for CASREQGAVYGYTF.

The V call is TRBV2, the J call TRBJ2-7; 9 nucleotides line up with TRBD1. The germline gives CDR1 SNHLY, CDR2 FYNNEI. The CDR3 has 14 amino acids. With 7 bases clipped from V and 3 bases from J, the junction kept 7 bases outside the gene matches. The CDR3 sequence: CASTPRDRVYEQYF. In DNA, the CDR3 is TGTGCCAGCACCCCCCGGGACAGGGTCTACGAGCAGTACTTC.

The rearrangement uses TRBV5-1 and TRBJ2-7; D might be TRBD1 or TRBD2, each matching 6 bases. Germline V gene lookup returns CDR1 SGHRS and CDR2 YFSETQ. The CDR3 contains 17 residues. V was shortened by 0 bases and J by 0 bases, with 16 bases between the two germline ends. The CDR3 DNA reads as TGCGCCAGCAGCTTGGAGGGGGGAGGCCTCGCCTCCTACGAGCAGTACTTC. This translates into CASSLEGGGLASYEQYF.

The chain uses TRBV30 and TRBJ2-2; no reliable D call. The germline V and J ends were trimmed by 5 bases and 4 bases, with 8 bases remaining between them. Germline V gene lookup returns CDR1 GTSNPN and CDR2 SVGIG (reference sequence). The CDR3 sequence is 12 residues long. CDR3 bases: TGTGCCTGGGATTTTGGCACCGGGGAGCTGTTTTTT. It codes for CAWDFGTGELFF.

This sequence joins TRBV5-4 and TRBJ2-7, with 13 bases fitting TRBD2. The CDR3 has 16 residues. Germline V gene lookup returns CDR1 SGHNT and CDR2 YYREEE (reference sequence). Trimming cost V 0 bases and J 3 bases; bases outside gene matches: 3. Here the CDR3 reads CASSLERLAGGYEQYF. The CDR3 DNA reads as TGTGCCAGCAGCTTGGAGAGACTAGCGGGAGGCTACGAGCAGTACTTC.

This clone was observed a single time. The chain joins TRBV4-1 to TRBJ2-7, with D perhaps matching TRBD2 (5 bases). The germline CDR1 and CDR2 sequences are MGHRA and YSYEKL. Trimming removed 3 bases at V and 0 bases at J, with 18 bases between. The length of the CDR3 is 17 residues. CDR3 coding DNA: TGCGCCAGCAGCCACCCTAGTCCGGGATTGAGCTCCTACGAGCAGTACTTC. Translating it yields CASSHPSPGLSSYEQYF.

This clone appeared a single time. The rearrangement links TRBV6-1 to TRBJ2-7; D tentatively fits TRBD1 or TRBD2 (6 bases each). The germline CDR1 and CDR2 sequences are MNHNS and SASEGT. Trimming removed 2 bases from V and 2 bases from J, with 13 bases in between. The CDR3 loop spans 15 amino acids. CDR3 loop: CASSEILGGTYEQYF. CDR3 in DNA: TGTGCCAGCAGTGAAATTCTGGGGGGCACCTACGAGCAGTACTTC.

The J gene is TRBJ1-4, the V gene TRBV29-1, with no clear D. This CDR3 contains 14 residues. CDR1 SQVTM and CDR2 ANQGSEA come from the germline V gene. The ends were cut back, 7 bases at V and 4 bases at J, with 16 bases in the middle. CDR3 bases: TGCAGCGCATTGAACAAGCACCATAATGAAAAACTGTTTTTT. It specifies CSALNKHHNEKLFF.

This rearrangement joins TRBV5-4 to TRBJ2-1; D tentatively fits TRBD1 or TRBD2 (5 bases each). This CDR3 has 14 residues. The germline CDR1 and CDR2 sequences are SGHNT and YYREEE (reference sequence). V was shortened by 4 bases and J by 5 bases, with 13 bases between the two germline ends. CDR3 DNA sequence: TGTGCCAGCAGCCCCGGTTGGGGGAACAATGAGCAGTTCTTC. It translates to CASSPGWGNNEQFF.